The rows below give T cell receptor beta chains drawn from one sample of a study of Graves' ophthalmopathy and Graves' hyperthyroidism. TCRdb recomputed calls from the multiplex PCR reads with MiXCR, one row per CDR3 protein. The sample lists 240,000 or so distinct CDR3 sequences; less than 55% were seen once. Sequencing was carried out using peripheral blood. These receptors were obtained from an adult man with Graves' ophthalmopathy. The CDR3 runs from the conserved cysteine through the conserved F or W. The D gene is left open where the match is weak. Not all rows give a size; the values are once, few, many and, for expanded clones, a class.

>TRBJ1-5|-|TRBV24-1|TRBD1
TGTGCCACCAGTGAACCAGACAGGGAAAGTCAGCCCCAGCATTTT
CATSEPDRESQPQHF
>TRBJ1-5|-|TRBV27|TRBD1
TGTGCCAGCAGGACAGGGGGCGCCTACCAGCCCCAGCATTTT
CASRTGGAYQPQHF
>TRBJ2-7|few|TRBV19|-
TGTGCCAGTAGTATTCTACAGGGTGACGAGCAGTACTTC
CASSILQGDEQYF
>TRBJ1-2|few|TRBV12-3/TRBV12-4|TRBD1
TGTGCCAGCAGCCCATACGGGAACAGGGGGGATACTGGCTACACCTTC
CASSPYGNRGDTGYTF
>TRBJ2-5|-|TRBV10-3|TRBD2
TGTGCCATCAGTGATTTGGGGAGGGAGGAGGAGACCCAGTACTTC
CAISDLGREEETQYF
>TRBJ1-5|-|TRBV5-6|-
TGTGCCAGCAGCTTGGCGGTGGGCAGCAATCAGCCCCAGCATTTT
CASSLAVGSNQPQHF
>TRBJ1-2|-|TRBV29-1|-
TGCAGCGTTGAAGCAATAGGCGGACTCTATGGCTACACCTTC
CSVEAIGGLYGYTF
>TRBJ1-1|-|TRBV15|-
TGTGCCACCAGCATCGAGCGGGGGGGTCCTGAAGCTTTCTTT
CATSIERGGPEAFF
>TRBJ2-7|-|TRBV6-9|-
TGTGCCACTACGACCGAGGGCGCTAGCTCCTACGAGCAGTACTTC
CATTTEGASSYEQYF
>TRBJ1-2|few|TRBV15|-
TGTGCCACCAGCAGAGATTGGGAACATCGCTATGGCTACACCTTC
CATSRDWEHRYGYTF
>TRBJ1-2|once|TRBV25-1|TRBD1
TGTGCCAGCAGGAGGACAGGGAATAACTATGGCTACACCTTC
CASRRTGNNYGYTF
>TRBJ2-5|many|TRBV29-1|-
TGCAGCGTTGAAGAAGCCAGGGTAGAGACCCAGTACTTC
CSVEEARVETQYF
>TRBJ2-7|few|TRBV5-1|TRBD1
TGCGCCAGCAGCTTGGGAAGACAGGGGAACGAGCAGTACTTC
CASSLGRQGNEQYF
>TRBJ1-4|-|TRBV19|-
TGTGCCAGTAGCAACCCGATCATAGACGAAAAACTGTTTTTT
CASSNPIIDEKLFF
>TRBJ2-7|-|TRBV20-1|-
TGCAGTGCTAGGGAGGCGCTAGGGTTCCACGAGCAGTACTTC
CSAREALGFHEQYF
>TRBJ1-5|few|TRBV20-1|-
TGCAGTGCTAGAGATCCGGGGTCGAGCAATCAGCCCCAGCATTTT
CSARDPGSSNQPQHF
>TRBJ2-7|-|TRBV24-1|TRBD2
TGTGCCACCAGTGGGCCGGGACTAGCCTACGAGCAGTACTTC
CATSGPGLAYEQYF
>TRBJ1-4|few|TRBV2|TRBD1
TGTGCCAGCAAGCTTGGTGGCAGGGGGGAAAAACTGTTTTTT
CASKLGGRGEKLFF
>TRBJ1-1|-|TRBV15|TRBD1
TGTGCCACCAGCAGTAACATCGGACAGGTCCCAGGAAGCACTGAAGCTTTCTTT
CATSSNIGQVPGSTEAFF
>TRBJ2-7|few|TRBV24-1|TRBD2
TGTGCCACCAGTATTGGACTAGCGGGATTGTACGAGCAGTACTTC
CATSIGLAGLYEQYF
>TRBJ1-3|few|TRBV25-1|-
TGTGCCCGCGGCCTTTATCCTTTT
CARGLYPF
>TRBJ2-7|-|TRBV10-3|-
TGTGCCAGCAGTTTAGACCAGACGGCCTACGAGCAGTACTTC
CASSLDQTAYEQYF
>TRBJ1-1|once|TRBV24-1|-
TGTGTCTCTCAAGGGGCCGGAATGAACACTGAAGCTTTCTTT
CVSQGAGMNTEAFF
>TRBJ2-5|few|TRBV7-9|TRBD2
TGTGCCAGCAGCTTAGCGGGACTAGCGGGACAAGAGACCCAGTACTTC
CASSLAGLAGQETQYF
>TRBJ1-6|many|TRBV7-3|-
TGTGCCAGCAGCTTAGGGACACAGCTAAGGTCACCCCTCCACTTT
CASSLGTQLRSPLHF
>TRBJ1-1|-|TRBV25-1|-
TGTGCCAGCAGCCCCAGGACAGAGTTTTACACTGAAGCTTTCTTT
CASSPRTEFYTEAFF
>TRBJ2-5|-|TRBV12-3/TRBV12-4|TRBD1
TGTGCCAGCAGTGCCGGACAGGGGCGGGAGACCCAGTACTTC
CASSAGQGRETQYF
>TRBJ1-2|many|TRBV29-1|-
TGCAGCGTGCGCCTTAACTATGGCTACACCTTC
CSVRLNYGYTF
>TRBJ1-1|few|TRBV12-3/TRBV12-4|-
TGTGCCAGCAGTAAAGGGGGCACTGAAGCTTTCTTT
CASSKGGTEAFF
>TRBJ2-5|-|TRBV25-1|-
TGTGCCAGCTCACCTCCGGGACGGATCCAAGAGACCCAGTACTTC
CASSPPGRIQETQYF
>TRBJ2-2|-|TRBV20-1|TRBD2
TGCAGTGCTAGATCGGCTAGCGGGGGATGGGAGCTGTTTTTT
CSARSASGGWELFF
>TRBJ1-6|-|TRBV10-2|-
TGCGCCAGCAGTGAGAGTGCAAGGCTAAATTCACCCCTCCACTTT
CASSESARLNSPLHF
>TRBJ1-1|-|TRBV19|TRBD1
TGTGCCAGTAGTTGGGGACAGATGAACACTGAAGCTTTCTTT
CASSWGQMNTEAFF
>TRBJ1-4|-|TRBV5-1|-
TGCGCCAGCAGCGGAGGGGACAACGGGGAAAAACTGTTTTTT
CASSGGDNGEKLFF
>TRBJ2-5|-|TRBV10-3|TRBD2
TGTGCCATCAGTGGGGGCGGGGGAGCACAACGAGAGACCCATTACTTC
CAISGGGGAQRETHYF
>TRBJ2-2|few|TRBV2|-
TGTGCCAGCAGTGAAGCGGCCCCCGGGGAGCTGTTTTTT
CASSEAAPGELFF
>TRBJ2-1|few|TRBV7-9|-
TGTGCCAGCAGCTTATCGGGGGGCGTGGATGAGCAGTTCTTC
CASSLSGGVDEQFF
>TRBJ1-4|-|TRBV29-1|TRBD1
TGCAGCGTTGCTGGACAGGGGGATGAAAAACTGTTTTTT
CSVAGQGDEKLFF
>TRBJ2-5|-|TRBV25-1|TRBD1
TGTGCCAGCAGTGAATGGACAGGGAGGTACCAAGAGACCCAGTACTTC
CASSEWTGRYQETQYF
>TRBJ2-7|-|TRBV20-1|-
TGCAGGCACTACGAGCAGTACTTC
CRHYEQYF
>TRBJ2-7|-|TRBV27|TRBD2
TGTGCCAGCAGTTTATCGGCTAGCGGGGGCCCCTACGAGCAGTACTTC
CASSLSASGGPYEQYF
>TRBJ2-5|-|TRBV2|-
TGTGCCAGCAGTGAAGGGAGGGGAGCTCAGCCCCAGTACTTC
CASSEGRGAQPQYF
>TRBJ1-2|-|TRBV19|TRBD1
TGTGCCAGTAGGGGACAGGGGAACTATGGCTACACCTTC
CASRGQGNYGYTF
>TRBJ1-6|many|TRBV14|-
TGTGCCAGCAGCCAACTGGGACAACTTAGGACACCCCTCCACTTT
CASSQLGQLRTPLHF
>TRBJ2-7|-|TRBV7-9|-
TGTGCCAGCAGCTTGGGTGACAGTCCCTACGAGCAGTACTTC
CASSLGDSPYEQYF
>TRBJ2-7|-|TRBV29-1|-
TGCAGCGTGCCCCGCCGGGGGCAAAAGGGAGAGCAGTACTTC
CSVPRRGQKGEQYF
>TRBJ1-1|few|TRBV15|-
TGTGCCACCAGCAGGGGCGGGGTCGGCACTGAAGCTTTCTTT
CATSRGGVGTEAFF
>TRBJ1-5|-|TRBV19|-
TGTGCCAGTAGTATACCGACCAGAGGGGGGCAGGGCAATCAGCCCCAGCATTTT
CASSIPTRGGQGNQPQHF
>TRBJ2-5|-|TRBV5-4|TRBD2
TGTGCCAGCAGCTCGGGGACTAGCAGAGTCCAAGAGACCCAGTACTTC
CASSSGTSRVQETQYF
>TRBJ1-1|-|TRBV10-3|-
TGTGCCATCAGTGAGTTCGGGGGCTCAGGCGACACTGAAGCTTTCTTT
CAISEFGGSGDTEAFF
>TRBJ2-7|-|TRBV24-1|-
TGTGCCCCCGGGGACCGCTCCCTCTACGAGCAGTACTTC
CAPGDRSLYEQYF
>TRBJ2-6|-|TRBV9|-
TGTGCCAGCAGCGTACCCGGGACAACTGGGGCCAACGTCCTGACTTTC
CASSVPGTTGANVLTF
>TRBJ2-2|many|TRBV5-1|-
TGCGCCAGCAGCAAAATAGCGGCGAACACCGGGGAGCTGTTTTTT
CASSKIAANTGELFF
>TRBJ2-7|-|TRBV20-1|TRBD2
TGCAGTGCTAGAGATGCCGCTAGCGGGGGGGGAAGTTTAGAGCAGTACTTC
CSARDAASGGGSLEQYF